A single sample gave rise to the 20 T cell receptor beta chains below, sequenced in a study of blood T cell repertoires in COVID-19. Profiling relied on immunoSEQ multiplex PCR, and the TCRdb table lists in-frame clones only, not all of them. The repertoire includes 95,000 to 150,000 clones, around 90% of them detected once, and more than 3% sits in the top ten. Sequenced input: peripheral blood. The source of these receptors is a woman aged 60-75 years with COVID-19, enrolled during active disease.

The chain has TRBV4-3 and TRBJ2-3; D possibly corresponds to TRBD1 (7 bases). The V end was cut by 8 bases, the J end by 0 bases, with 15 bases between. The CDR3 extends over 15 amino acids. The germline V gene encodes CDR1 LGHNA and CDR2 YSLEER. The CDR3 protein is CASGGTATSTDTQYF. The CDR3 coding sequence is TGCGCCAGCGGGGGGACAGCAACTAGCACAGATACGCAGTATTTT.

The rearrangement links TRBV5-5 to TRBJ1-6; D unresolved. Trimming took off 1 base at V and 3 bases at J, with 11 bases between the two ends. This CDR3 comprises 16 residues. Germline CDR1 and CDR2: SGHKS and YYEKEE (reference sequence). The CDR3 nucleotides are TGTGCCAGCAGCTTGATGTGGCAGATCTATAATTCACCCCTCCACTTT. Its protein product is CASSLMWQIYNSPLHF. Drawing the rest from reference TRBV5-5 and TRBJ1-6, the complete variable domain is DAGVTQSPTHLIKTRGQQVTLRCSPISGHKSVSWYQQVLGQGPQFIFQYYEKEERGRGNFPDRFSARQFPNYSSELNVNALLLGDSALYLCASSLMWQIYNSPLHFGNGTRLTVT.

CDR3 sequence: CASSHEGTNTEAFF. The CDR3, as DNA: TGTGCCAGCAGCCATGAGGGAACGAACACTGAAGCTTTCTTT. V and J are TRBV4-2 and TRBJ1-1, with no clear D. Trimming took 3 bases from V and 1 from J, leaving 9 bases between them. CDR3 length: 14 residues. Germline V gene data show CDR1 as LGHNA and CDR2 as YNFKEQ.

The chain couples TRBV11-3 to TRBJ2-1, with 8 bases aligning to TRBD1. Trimming at V came to 5 bases and at J to 4 bases, leaving 7 bases not matched to a gene. The CDR3 runs to 15 residues. Germline CDR1 is SGHNT and CDR2 is YENEEA. The CDR3 DNA is TGTGCCAGCAGCATCAGGGGGACAGGTTACAATGAGCAGTTCTTC. Amino acid sequence: CASSIRGTGYNEQFF.

V and J are TRBV4-1 and TRBJ2-2; TRBD1 might be the D (6 bases). The CDR3 sequence is 13 residues long. Trimming removed 0 bases from V and 15 bases from J, with 14 bases in between. From germline, CDR1 is MGHRA and CDR2 YSYEKL. The CDR3 loop is CASSQEQGRLLFF. CDR3 nucleotides: TGCGCCAGCAGCCAAGAACAGGGTCGGTTATTGTTTTTT.

The chain links TRBV30 to TRBJ2-1, with D perhaps matching TRBD1 (5 bases). Trimming took off 5 bases at V and 1 base at J, with 24 bases between the two ends. Germline-derived CDR1 and CDR2 are GTSNPN and SVGIG (reference sequence). The CDR3 is 18 residues long. The DNA of the CDR3 is TGTGCCTGGGGGGCCGCTTCTCCTTATCCCCCTTCCTACAATGAGCAGTTCTTC. Its translation is CAWGAASPYPPSYNEQFF. The complete variable domain, with remaining parts taken from reference TRBV30 and TRBJ2-1, reads SQTIHQWPATLVQPVGSPLSLECTVEGTSNPNLYWYRQAAGRGLQLLFYSVGIGQISSEVPQNLSASRPQDRQFILSSKKLLLSDSGFYLCAWGAASPYPPSYNEQFFGPGTRLTVL.

The V and J genes are TRBV6-4 and TRBJ2-2; weak D call: TRBD2 (5 bases). Trimming cost V 0 bases and J 5 bases, with 7 bases left between them. Germline loops: CDR1 MRHNA, CDR2 SNTAGT. The CDR3 extends over 14 amino acids. CDR3 protein: CASSDSRGTGELFF. CDR3 nucleotides: TGTGCCAGCAGTGACTCTAGAGGGACCGGGGAGCTGTTTTTT.

The rearrangement links TRBV18 to TRBJ1-2; 7 bases map to TRBD1. This CDR3 contains 15 residues. The germline V gene has CDR1 KGHSH and CDR2 LQKENI. The J segment lost 2 bases and the V segment lost 3 bases, leaving 6 bases of the junction unmatched. The CDR3 sequence: CASSPWDSSNYGYTF. CDR3 DNA: TGTGCCAGCTCACCCTGGGACAGCTCAAACTATGGCTACACCTTC. Full variable domain (remainder filled in from reference TRBV18 and TRBJ1-2): NAGVMQNPRHLVRRRGQEARLRCSPMKGHSHVYWYRQLPEEGLKFMVYLQKENIIDESGMPKERFSAEFPKEGPSILRIQQVVRGDSAAYFCASSPWDSSNYGYTFGSGTRLTVV.

V gene TRBV6-5 combines with J gene TRBJ1-2; 8 nucleotides agree with TRBD1. V lost 7 bases to trimming and J lost 4 bases; unmatched junction nucleotides: 8. Germline loops: CDR1 MNHEY, CDR2 SVGAGI. The CDR3 sequence is 14 residues long. The CDR3 coding sequence is TGTGCCAGCAAACCACAGGGGGGCGGCTATGGCTACACCTTC. Translated: CASKPQGGGYGYTF.

J is TRBJ2-5 and V is TRBV9, with TRBD1 as a possible D gene (5 bases). Germline V CDR1 and CDR2: SGDLS, YYNGEE. This CDR3 has 14 residues. V was trimmed by 0 bases and J by 1 base, leaving 7 bases between them. The CDR3 is CASSVGTTQETQYF. The CDR3 region has the DNA TGTGCCAGCAGCGTAGGGACAACCCAAGAGACCCAGTACTTC.

The V gene is TRBV5-4, the J gene TRBJ2-2; a possible D gene is TRBD1 (5 bases). The germline gives CDR1 SGHNT, CDR2 YYREEE (reference sequence). The ends were cut back, 2 bases at V and 4 bases at J, with 9 bases in the middle. This CDR3 comprises 14 residues. The CDR3 sequence is CASSLSDTTGELFF. The CDR3 nucleotides read TGTGCCAGCAGCTTATCGGACACCACCGGGGAGCTGTTTTTT.

The rearrangement links TRBV4-1 to TRBJ2-5; TRBD2 matches 8 bases. This CDR3 spans 16 amino acids. V lost 2 bases to trimming and J lost 4 bases; unmatched junction nucleotides: 9. CDR1 and CDR2 from the germline V gene are MGHRA and YSYEKL. CDR3 sequence reads: CASSQYDARGVETQYF. In DNA, the CDR3 is TGCGCCAGCAGCCAATATGACGCGCGGGGGGTAGAGACCCAGTACTTC.

This sequence joins TRBV9 and TRBJ2-5; a possible D gene is TRBD2 (5 bases). Germline CDR1 is SGDLS and CDR2 is YYNGEE. V shed 0 bases and J shed 2 bases, with 8 bases lying between them. The length of the CDR3 is 14 residues. The DNA of the CDR3 is TGTGCCAGCAGCGTAGCTCCGGGACAAGAGACCCAGTACTTC. The encoded protein is CASSVAPGQETQYF.

This clone was seen a single time. The J gene is TRBJ2-1, the V gene TRBV3-1 (or the pseudogene TRBV3-2); 11 nucleotides agree with TRBD2. V dropped 1 base and J dropped 6; count of bases not matched to a gene: 5. Per germline, CDR1 LGHDT and CDR2 YNNKEL (reference sequence). This CDR3 is built from 16 residues. The DNA of the CDR3 is TGTGCCAGCAGCCAAGCGTGGCTAGCGGGGGGCAATGAGCAGTTCTTC. Translated: CASSQAWLAGGNEQFF.

The rearrangement uses TRBV5-4 and TRBJ1-2, with TRBD1 identical over 8 bases. J was trimmed by 5 bases and V by 1 base; bases with no gene match: 4. CDR1 is SGHNT and CDR2 is YYREEE in the germline V gene (reference sequence). The CDR3 consists of 14 residues. The CDR3 DNA sequence: TGTGCCAGCAGCTTGCGCAGGGGGCAATATGGCTACACCTTC. Translating gives CASSLRRGQYGYTF.

The chain links TRBV10-3 to TRBJ1-6; weak D call: TRBD1 (5 bases). CDR1 is ENHRY, CDR2 SYGVKD, per germline. This CDR3 has 15 residues. V was cut by 4 bases and J by 5 bases, with 12 bases left in between. The CDR3 DNA sequence: TGTGCCATCAGTGGAGGACAACCGAATAATTCACCCCTCCACTTT. Protein product: CAISGGQPNNSPLHF.

The chain links TRBV19 to TRBJ1-1, with 7 bases aligning to TRBD1. The CDR3 sequence is 15 residues long. The J segment lost 1 base and the V segment lost 4 bases, leaving 6 bases of the junction unmatched. Germline V gene data show CDR1 as LNHDA and CDR2 as SQIVND (reference sequence). The CDR3 here is CASSTGGTRNTEAFF. The CDR3 coding sequence is TGTGCCAGTAGTACAGGGGGAACCAGGAACACTGAAGCTTTCTTT. The complete variable domain, with remaining parts taken from reference TRBV19 and TRBJ1-1, reads DGGITQSPKYLFRKEGQNVTLSCEQNLNHDAMYWYRQDPGQGLRLIYYSQIVNDFQKGDIAEGYSVSREKKESFPLTVTSAQKNPTAFYLCASSTGGTRNTEAFFGQGTRLTVV.

The chain joins TRBV9 to TRBJ1-4; D not resolved. V gave up 0 bases and J gave up 0 bases, with 6 bases separating them. The CDR3 contains 15 residues. Germline values: CDR1 SGDLS, CDR2 YYNGEE. CDR3 DNA sequence: TGTGCCAGCAGCGTAGGTCTTACAACTAATGAAAAACTGTTTTTT. The encoded protein is CASSVGLTTNEKLFF.

This clone was observed a handful of times. The chain joins TRBV27 to TRBJ2-7, with D tentatively TRBD1 (5 bases). Germline V gives CDR1 MNHEY, CDR2 SMNVEV (reference sequence). V was trimmed by 3 bases and J by 6 bases, leaving 9 bases between them. The CDR3 has 12 residues. The CDR3 DNA is TGTGCCAGCAGTTTTGTAGGGGTCGAGCAGTACTTC. Translating gives CASSFVGVEQYF.

The V gene is TRBV7-2, the J gene TRBJ2-7; a weak D match, TRBD2 (7 bases). The CDR3 has 15 amino acids. Germline CDR1 and CDR2: SGHTA and FQGNSA. Trimming cost V 5 bases and J 0 bases, with 14 bases left between them. CDR3 DNA: TGTGCCAGCAGCCCGTTGCGGGGGCCCTCCTACGAGCAGTACTTC. Protein: CASSPLRGPSYEQYF.